These 22 T cell receptor beta chains came from one sample sequenced in a study of cytomegalovirus exposure and HLA in healthy donors. Produced via immunoSEQ multiplex PCR; TCRdb's table is partial and in-frame only. The data hold over 45,000 clones, with roughly 93% observed a single time. Sample: PBMCs. The receptors shown here come from a woman between 18 and 30 years old in good health and CMV-seronegative.

This sequence joins TRBV13 and TRBJ1-4; 11 bases are shared with TRBD1. Germline CDR1 is PRHDT and CDR2 is FYEKMQ (reference sequence). Losses at the gene ends were 10 bases for V and 0 bases for J; bases not matched to a gene: 19. The CDR3 totals 20 residues. Here the CDR3 DNA reads TGTGCCAATGATGAAGTGTACGGACAGGGGGCCCTCGCAACTAATGAAAAACTGTTTTTT. Translating gives CANDEVYGQGALATNEKLFF.

The V gene is TRBV9, the J gene TRBJ2-5, with D possibly matching TRBD2 (6 bases). The CDR3 consists of 14 residues. V was trimmed by 2 bases and J by 5 bases, leaving 13 bases between them. Germline V gene lookup returns CDR1 SGDLS and CDR2 YYNGEE. The CDR3 nucleotides are TGTGCCAGCAGCGTTGCGGGCGGGGTCGAGACCCAGTACTTC. Translation gives CASSVAGGVETQYF.

The chain employs TRBV10-3 and TRBJ2-1; 11 bases map to TRBD2. The CDR3 contains 17 residues. Germline lookup yields CDR1 ENHRY and CDR2 SYGVKD. With 7 bases clipped from V and 7 bases from J, the junction kept 15 bases outside the gene matches. The CDR3 loop is CAINARLAGGQGNEQFF. The DNA of the CDR3 is TGTGCCATCAACGCCCGATTAGCGGGAGGGCAGGGGAATGAGCAGTTCTTC.

The CDR3 loop is CASSNSRGQVGEQFF. The CDR3 DNA is TGTGCCAGCTCTAACTCGCGGGGCCAGGTGGGTGAGCAGTTCTTC. This chain links TRBV18 with TRBJ2-1; D is possibly TRBD2 (6 bases). The germline V gene encodes CDR1 KGHSH and CDR2 LQKENI. This CDR3 is built from 15 residues. V was pared by 6 bases and J by 9 bases, with 21 bases between.

The J gene is TRBJ2-3, the V gene TRBV6-6, with 10 bases aligning to TRBD2. The CDR3 totals 16 residues. The ends lost 5 bases at V and 4 bases at J; junction bases unmatched: 9. Germline V gives CDR1 MNHNY, CDR2 SVGAGI (reference sequence). CDR3 DNA: TGTGCCAGCAGTCACCGAGCGGGGGGGGCCCCAGATACGCAGTATTTT. Protein sequence: CASSHRAGGAPDTQYF.

The chain joins TRBV5-1 to TRBJ2-7; tentative D call: TRBD1 (6 bases). V was shortened by 2 bases and J by 2 bases, with 11 bases between the two germline ends. This CDR3 contains 14 residues. The germline V gene has CDR1 SGHRS and CDR2 YFSETQ. The CDR3 DNA is TGCGCCAGCAGCTTAAGGGACACAGCCTACGAGCAGTACTTC. Translation: CASSLRDTAYEQYF.

V is TRBV11-3 and J is TRBJ2-3; TRBD1 might be the D (5 bases). V shed 0 bases and J shed 1 base, with 11 bases lying between them. There are 16 residues in the CDR3. The V gene's germline CDR1 is SGHNT and CDR2 YENEEA. The CDR3: CASSLDFTGRTDTQYF. In DNA form, the CDR3 reads TGTGCCAGCAGCTTAGATTTCACAGGACGCACAGATACGCAGTATTTT.

The V and J genes are TRBV5-1 and TRBJ2-3; TRBD2 matches at 7 bases. CDR3 length: 15 amino acids. The ends lost 5 bases at V and 5 bases at J; junction bases unmatched: 11. Germline CDR1 and CDR2: SGHRS and YFSETQ. CDR3 nucleotide sequence: TGCGCCAGCAGTGAAAGGGAGGGTCACGGAGATACGCAGTATTTT. The encoded protein is CASSEREGHGDTQYF. Variable domain in full (rest from reference TRBV5-1 and TRBJ2-3): KAGVTQTPRYLIKTRGQQVTLSCSPISGHRSVSWYQQTPGQGLQFLFEYFSETQRNKGNFPGRFSGRQFSNSRSEMNVSTLELGDSALYLCASSEREGHGDTQYFGPGTRLTVL.

V and J are TRBV18 and TRBJ1-1; 9 nucleotides line up with TRBD1. Trimming cost V 3 bases and J 7 bases; bases outside gene matches: 6. The CDR3 consists of 14 residues. Germline loops: CDR1 KGHSH, CDR2 LQKENI. CDR3 region: CASSPGTGRGEAFF. The CDR3 nucleotides are TGTGCCAGCTCACCCGGGACAGGGAGGGGTGAAGCTTTCTTT. Supplemented by reference TRBV18 and TRBJ1-1, the full variable domain reads NAGVMQNPRHLVRRRGQEARLRCSPMKGHSHVYWYRQLPEEGLKFMVYLQKENIIDESGMPKERFSAEFPKEGPSILRIQQVVRGDSAAYFCASSPGTGRGEAFFGQGTRLTVV.

The V gene is TRBV10-3, the J gene TRBJ2-1; 7 bases match TRBD2. Germline assignment: CDR1 ENHRY and CDR2 SYGVKD. The CDR3 contains 14 residues. V shed 6 bases and J 6 bases; nucleotides not matched to a gene: 8. The CDR3 nucleotides are TGTGCCATCAGAAGCGGGGACCTTCCCAATGAGCAGTTCTTC. Translation: CAIRSGDLPNEQFF.

J is TRBJ1-5 and V is TRBV27, with 8 bases aligning to TRBD1. This CDR3 is 13 amino acids long. The V and J ends lost 6 bases and 6 bases, in that order; junction bases with no gene match: 4. Germline CDR1 MNHEY, CDR2 SMNVEV (reference sequence). CDR3 region: CASRRTGTQPQHF. CDR3 nucleotides: TGTGCCAGCAGGCGGACAGGGACTCAGCCCCAGCATTTT.

The chain uses TRBV7-6 and TRBJ1-3; D gene ambiguous. Germline CDR1 and CDR2: SGHVS and FNYEAQ. V was pared by 1 base and J by 5 bases, with 6 bases between. The CDR3 covers 13 residues. CDR3 sequence reads: CASSLDLRNTIYF. CDR3 sequence (DNA): TGTGCCAGCAGCTTAGACCTACGAAACACCATATATTTT.

This chain joins TRBV6-4 and TRBJ2-3; 11 bases map to TRBD2. The CDR3 consists of 15 residues. Germline V gene sequence: CDR1 MRHNA, CDR2 SNTAGT. The ends lost 6 bases at V and 0 bases at J; junction bases unmatched: 2. The CDR3 here is CASSRTSGSTDTQYF. The CDR3 DNA reads as TGTGCCAGCAGCCGGACTAGCGGGAGCACAGATACGCAGTATTTT.

On this clone itself: Within the sample, other DNA sequences also encode this same CDR3. The rearrangement links TRBV18 to TRBJ2-5; TRBD1 matches at 9 bases. Germline V lookup: CDR1 KGHSH, CDR2 LQKENI. The J segment lost 5 bases and the V segment lost 3 bases, leaving 1 base of the junction unmatched. The length of the CDR3 is 13 residues. The CDR3 reads CASSPGQGETQYF. CDR3 sequence (DNA): TGTGCCAGCTCACCCGGACAGGGGGAGACCCAGTACTTC.

V is TRBV11-3 and J is TRBJ2-1; D is unclear. Germline CDR1 reads SGHNT; CDR2 reads YENEEA. The CDR3 extends over 15 amino acids. V lost 1 base and J 7 bases, leaving 14 bases between the germline ends. CDR3 amino acids: CASSLVRSLGNEQFF. The CDR3 DNA sequence: TGTGCCAGCAGCTTAGTGCGCTCACTCGGGAATGAGCAGTTCTTC.

The gene calls are TRBV25-1 and TRBJ1-1; no clear D gene. This CDR3 contains 15 residues. The V end lost 0 bases, the J end lost 6 bases, and 14 bases lay between the germline ends. Germline CDR1 MGHDK, CDR2 SYGVNS. In nucleotides, the CDR3 is TGTGCCAGCAGTGAATATCGTAGTCACACAGCTGAAGCTTTCTTT. Encoded protein: CASSEYRSHTAEAFF.

The chain joins TRBV30 to TRBJ1-1; no reliable D call. Trimming shortened V by 1 base and J by 7 bases, and 7 bases separated the two germline ends. The germline CDR1 and CDR2 sequences are GTSNPN and SVGIG (reference sequence). This CDR3 is 11 amino acids long. The CDR3 DNA is TGTGCCTGGAGTGATACAGTTGAAGCTTTCTTT. Protein: CAWSDTVEAFF. Full variable domain (remainder filled in from reference TRBV30 and TRBJ1-1): SQTIHQWPATLVQPVGSPLSLECTVEGTSNPNLYWYRQAAGRGLQLLFYSVGIGQISSEVPQNLSASRPQDRQFILSSKKLLLSDSGFYLCAWSDTVEAFFGQGTRLTVV.

CDR3 loop: CASSLALKQVYGYTF. The CDR3 DNA reads as TGTGCCAGCAGCTTAGCGTTAAAACAGGTCTATGGCTACACCTTC. This chain connects TRBV7-9 to TRBJ1-2; the D gene is possibly TRBD1 (5 bases). The CDR3 has 15 amino acids. Trimming cost V 0 bases and J 4 bases, with 12 bases left between them. In germline, CDR1 is SEHNR, CDR2 FQNEAQ (reference sequence).

The V call is TRBV7-2, the J call TRBJ2-1, with 8 bases lining up with TRBD1. The germline V gene encodes CDR1 SGHTA and CDR2 FQGNSA. The CDR3 loop spans 15 amino acids. After removal of 1 base from V and 3 bases from J, the junction contained 2 bases not matched to a gene. CDR3 sequence (DNA): TGTGCCAGCAGCTTAGACAGGGGGGTCTACAATGAGCAGTTCTTC. Protein sequence: CASSLDRGVYNEQFF. Supplemented by reference TRBV7-2 and TRBJ2-1, the full variable domain reads GAGVSQSPSNKVTEKGKDVELRCDPISGHTALYWYRQSLGQGLEFLIYFQGNSAPDKSGLPSDRFSAERTGGSVSTLTIQRTQQEDSAVYLCASSLDRGVYNEQFFGPGTRLTVL.

The rearrangement links TRBV27 to TRBJ1-1; tentatively, D is TRBD1 (5 bases). Per germline, CDR1 MNHEY and CDR2 SMNVEV (reference sequence). V was clipped by 7 bases and J by 5 bases, with 8 bases between them. There are 11 residues in the CDR3. Here the CDR3 DNA reads TGTGCCAGCACCTCAGGGACTGAAGCTTTCTTT. Translated, it gives CASTSGTEAFF.

This sequence joins TRBV28 and TRBJ1-2, with 8 bases identical to TRBD1. The CDR3 is made up of 15 amino acids. V dropped 1 base and J dropped 8; count of bases not matched to a gene: 9. The germline V gene encodes CDR1 MDHEN and CDR2 SYDVKM. The CDR3 DNA reads as TGTGCCAGCAGTTTATTTACGCAGGGGGCAGGCGGCTACACCTTC. The encoded protein is CASSLFTQGAGGYTF.

This clone was observed a single time. The sample carries other DNA sequences with the same CDR3. The rearrangement joins TRBV7-9 to TRBJ2-1; D remains ambiguous. CDR3 length equals 13 residues. The V end lost 0 bases, the J end lost 4 bases, and 4 bases lay between the germline ends. The germline V gene encodes CDR1 SEHNR and CDR2 FQNEAQ (reference sequence). CDR3 region: CASSLAQYNEQFF. DNA for the CDR3: TGTGCCAGCAGCTTAGCGCAGTACAATGAGCAGTTCTTC.